The 20 T cell receptor beta chains in this list originate from one sample, sequenced in a study of blood T cell repertoires in COVID-19. Libraries were prepared by immunoSEQ multiplex PCR; TCRdb keeps only in-frame clonotypes and omits some of them. The sample records 120,000 to 150,000 clones, 80% to 90% being singletons. Sequences were obtained from peripheral blood. These receptor sequences come from a man in his late teens or twenties with COVID-19, enrolled during active disease.

This chain uses TRBV28 with TRBJ1-2; D perhaps matches TRBD1 (5 bases). V was shortened by 2 bases and J by 7 bases, with 11 bases between the two germline ends. The CDR3 is 13 residues long. Germline CDR1 reads MDHEN; CDR2 reads SYDVKM. The CDR3 coding sequence is TGTGCCAGCAGTTTAGCCAGGGCCGCTGGCTACACCTTC. This gives the protein CASSLARAAGYTF.

The chain recombines TRBV9 with TRBJ2-7; 10 bases align to TRBD1. The V segment lost 0 bases and the J segment 5 bases; nucleotides outside the gene matches: 8. The CDR3 length is 16 residues. Germline values: CDR1 SGDLS, CDR2 YYNGEE. The CDR3 DNA is TGTGCCAGCAGCGTAGGCTCCGGGACAGGGGCAAACGAGCAGTACTTC. The encoded protein is CASSVGSGTGANEQYF.

The chain uses TRBV12-3 or TRBV12-4 and TRBJ1-1; TRBD1 aligns across 7 bases. CDR3 length: 13 residues. The V gene end was trimmed by 5 bases and the J gene end by 4 bases; junction bases not matched to a gene: 4. The CDR3 here is CASSDSGGTEAFF. CDR3 bases: TGTGCCAGCAGTGATTCAGGGGGCACTGAAGCTTTCTTT.

The chain joins TRBV5-1 to TRBJ2-2; 7 bases map to TRBD2. CDR3 size: 16 residues. V gave up 4 bases and J gave up 6 bases; unmatched junction bases: 12. Germline assignment: CDR1 SGHRS and CDR2 YFSETQ. The CDR3, as DNA: TGCGCCAGCAGCCGGGGTAGCGGGCGCGTCGCCGGGGAGCTGTTTTTT. This translates into CASSRGSGRVAGELFF.

The rearrangement uses TRBV21-1 and TRBJ2-7; the table's D call of TRBD2 was not tested on the DNA. TRBV21-1 is described as a pseudogene. This CDR3 contains 15 residues. In DNA, the CDR3 is TGTGCCCAGCGGGCCTTTGGGGGGTTCACCTACGAGCAGTACTTC. It translates to CAQRAFGGFTYEQYF.

The gene calls are TRBV28 and TRBJ2-7; 8 positions agree with TRBD2. V dropped 5 bases and J dropped 0; count of bases not matched to a gene: 9. The CDR3 extends over 16 amino acids. Germline CDR1 and CDR2: MDHEN and SYDVKM. CDR3 nucleotides: TGTGCCAGCAGTACCCCGGGGGGGCTCCGCTCCTACGAGCAGTACTTC. Translating it yields CASSTPGGLRSYEQYF.

This chain uses TRBV7-9 with TRBJ1-3; D is unclear. Germline CDR1 and CDR2: SEHNR and FQNEAQ (reference sequence). CDR3 size: 14 residues. V was pared by 7 bases and J by 3 bases, with 13 bases between. CDR3 amino acids: CASIAPGFGNTIYF. The CDR3 nucleotides are TGTGCCAGCATCGCCCCAGGATTTGGAAACACCATATATTTT.

CDR3 sequence: CASEITGTGNSEQFF. The CDR3 DNA reads as TGTGCCAGCGAGATAACCGGGACAGGAAATTCGGAGCAGTTCTTC. The V and J genes are TRBV27 and TRBJ2-1; 8 bases map to TRBD1. Trimming at V came to 8 bases and at J to 10 bases, leaving 16 bases not matched to a gene. Germline V gene lookup returns CDR1 MNHEY and CDR2 SMNVEV (reference sequence). The CDR3 runs 15 residues.

The chain carries TRBV6-6 and TRBJ1-6, with 8 bases aligning to TRBD1. CDR1 is MNHNY, CDR2 SVGAGI, per germline (reference sequence). V dropped 2 bases and J dropped 11; count of bases not matched to a gene: 5. This CDR3 is 14 amino acids long. This chain's CDR3 is CASSYDRGRTPLHF. The CDR3 DNA reads TGTGCCAGCAGTTACGACAGGGGAAGGACACCCCTCCACTTT.

V gene TRBV2 combines with J gene TRBJ2-7, with 13 bases identical to TRBD2. CDR1 is SNHLY and CDR2 is FYNNEI in the germline V gene. The CDR3 covers 14 residues. Germline trimming cut 7 bases from V and 4 bases from J; bases unmatched to any gene: 4. In nucleotides, the CDR3 is TGTGCCAGCACCGGACTAGCGGGAGCTTACGAGCAGTACTTC. Translating gives CASTGLAGAYEQYF.

The chain's CDR3 is CASSKAAGETQYF. The CDR3 bases are TGTGCCAGCAGCAAAGCAGCGGGAGAGACCCAGTACTTC. The chain recombines TRBV5-4 with TRBJ2-5, with D tentatively TRBD2 (6 bases). The CDR3 spans 13 residues. The V end lost 4 bases, the J end lost 4 bases, and 11 bases lay between the germline ends. Germline V gene sequence: CDR1 SGHNT, CDR2 YYREEE (reference sequence). The entire variable domain, with the rest obtained from reference TRBV5-4 and TRBJ2-5, is as follows: ETGVTQSPTHLIKTRGQQVTLRCSSQSGHNTVSWYQQALGQGPQFIFQYYREEENGRGNFPPRFSGLQFPNYSSELNVNALELDDSALYLCASSKAAGETQYFGPGTRLLVL.

The chain carries TRBV20-1 and TRBJ2-5; perhaps TRBD2 as D (5 bases). The V and J ends lost 3 bases and 4 bases respectively, with 12 bases between them. Per the germline V gene, CDR1 is DFQATT and CDR2 is SNEGSKA (reference sequence). The CDR3 has 13 amino acids. DNA of the CDR3: TGCAGTGCTAGTATGTCTAGCCGAGAGACCCAGTACTTC. Translation gives CSASMSSRETQYF.

The chain combines TRBV28 with TRBJ1-2; 8 nucleotides align to TRBD1. Germline V gene lookup returns CDR1 MDHEN and CDR2 SYDVKM. The V segment lost 3 bases and the J segment 1 base; nucleotides outside the gene matches: 4. The CDR3 runs 15 residues. CDR3 nucleotide sequence: TGTGCCAGCAGTTTGGACAGGGAACTTAACTATGGCTACACCTTC. Protein: CASSLDRELNYGYTF.

V gene TRBV21-1 combines with J gene TRBJ2-7; the table's TRBD1 call for D was not verified on the DNA. TRBV21-1 is labeled a pseudogene. The CDR3 extends over 15 amino acids. The CDR3 DNA is TGTGCCAGCAGCACACCGACAGGGGGAACCTACGAGCAGTACTTC. This gives the protein CASSTPTGGTYEQYF.

The chain is built from TRBV3-1 (or the pseudogene TRBV3-2) and TRBJ2-7, with 13 bases identical to TRBD2. The V gene's germline CDR1 is LGHDT and CDR2 YNNKEL (reference sequence). CDR3 length: 15 residues. The V gene end was trimmed by 3 bases and the J gene end by 3 bases; junction bases not matched to a gene: 2. The CDR3 DNA is TGTGCCAGCAGCCAGAGACTAGCGGGGGGCTACGAGCAGTACTTC. Translation: CASSQRLAGGYEQYF.

The chain has TRBV27 and TRBJ2-7, with D maybe TRBD1 (5 bases). Germline CDR1 reads MNHEY; CDR2 reads SMNVEV (reference sequence). V lost 6 bases and J 3 bases, leaving 15 bases between the germline ends. There are 14 residues in the CDR3. The CDR3 bases are TGTGCCAGCAGCCGGCGCTCGACAGACTACGAGCAGTACTTC. Amino acids: CASSRRSTDYEQYF.

This clone was counted between two and nine times. The gene calls are TRBV9 and TRBJ2-5; D remains unclear. CDR3 length: 14 amino acids. V was clipped by 0 bases and J by 5 bases, with 11 bases between them. CDR1 is SGDLS and CDR2 is YYNGEE in the germline V gene. The CDR3 region has the DNA TGTGCCAGCAGCGTAGGGGTTAGCTTGGAGACCCAGTACTTC. This translates into CASSVGVSLETQYF.

The sample holds one count of this clone. This chain connects TRBV7-8 to TRBJ2-7; 7 bases align to TRBD1. This CDR3 is 14 amino acids long. In germline, CDR1 is SGHVS, CDR2 FQNEAQ. V lost 5 bases and J lost 4; bases outside the gene matches: 8. The CDR3 here is CASSHGTAYYEQYF. The CDR3 DNA follows: TGTGCCAGCAGCCACGGGACAGCTTATTACGAGCAGTACTTC.

The chain is built from TRBV7-9 and TRBJ1-3; no definite D call. V lost 7 bases and J lost 6, with 7 bases in between. This CDR3 spans 11 amino acids. Looked up from germline, CDR1 is SEHNR and CDR2 is FQNEAQ (reference sequence). CDR3 sequence (DNA): TGTGCCAGCAAACAAGAAAACACCATATATTTT. Amino acid sequence: CASKQENTIYF. Using reference TRBV7-9 and TRBJ1-3 for the parts outside the CDR3, the full variable domain is DTGVSQNPRHKITKRGQNVTFRCDPISEHNRLYWYRQTLGQGPEFLTYFQNEAQLEKSRLLSDRFSAERPKGSFSTLEIQRTEQGDSAMYLCASKQENTIYFGEGSWLTVV.

This clone has just one count. The genes are TRBV12-3 or TRBV12-4 and TRBJ2-2; D is undetermined. The CDR3 is made up of 13 amino acids. The V gene lost 6 bases and the J gene lost 6 bases, with 11 bases spanning the gap. CDR3 residues: CASSVAPAGELFF. The CDR3 DNA sequence: TGTGCCAGCAGCGTAGCCCCCGCCGGGGAGCTGTTTTTT.